These 32 T cell receptor beta chains were all obtained from the same sample, sequenced in a study of identical twins. Using its own MiXCR run on the 5' RACE reads, TCRdb lists one record per CDR3 protein. The data show fewer than 900,000 distinct CDR3 sequences, around a sixth seen once. These data were also reused for a study on T cells expressing NK-cell markers.

The sample comprised PBMCs. Receptors were obtained from a woman between 18 and 29 years old in good health.

The CDR3 protein is CASSPGGTLIHEQYF. For the CDR3, the DNA is TGTGCCAGCAGCCCGGGGGGGACTCTGATCCACGAGCAGTACTTC. V usage is TRBV9 and J usage is TRBJ2-7; 8 nucleotides line up with TRBD2. V gave up 4 bases and J gave up 5 bases; unmatched junction bases: 11. This CDR3 contains 15 residues. The V gene's germline CDR1 is SGDLS and CDR2 YYNGEE.

J is TRBJ2-3 and V is TRBV12-3 or TRBV12-4; possibly TRBD1 for D (6 bases). The CDR3 has 13 residues. Trimming took 6 bases from V and 4 from J, leaving 11 bases between them. CDR3: CASSRTAADTQYF. In DNA form, the CDR3 reads TGTGCCAGCAGCCGGACAGCCGCAGATACGCAGTATTTT.

This chain connects TRBV5-6 to TRBJ2-7; D tentatively fits TRBD1 or TRBD2 (6 bases each). This CDR3 comprises 16 residues. Trimming pared 0 bases from V and 1 base from J, leaving 14 bases between. Germline values: CDR1 SGHDT, CDR2 YYEEEE. CDR3 DNA sequence: TGTGCCAGCAGCTTGGGACCGGGGGCCCCATCCTACGAGCAGTACTTC. This gives the protein CASSLGPGAPSYEQYF.

V is TRBV20-1 and J is TRBJ2-3; D gene uncertain. V lost 3 bases and J 4 bases, leaving 8 bases between the germline ends. The germline gives CDR1 DFQATT, CDR2 SNEGSKA (reference sequence). This CDR3 region has 12 residues. The CDR3 DNA follows: TGCAGTGCTAGTCAGACCCCAGATACGCAGTATTTT. It specifies CSASQTPDTQYF.

This chain connects TRBV7-3 to TRBJ2-7; D not resolved. V was shortened by 2 bases and J by 3 bases, with 14 bases between the two germline ends. Germline CDR1 reads SGHTA; CDR2 reads FQGTGA. The CDR3 totals 15 residues. DNA for the CDR3: TGTGCCAGCAGCTTATTGCCCGGATCATTCTACGAGCAGTACTTC. Its protein is CASSLLPGSFYEQYF.

CDR3: CASSLAVTSGYNEQFF. CDR3 coding DNA: TGTGCCAGCAGCTTAGCTGTGACTAGCGGATACAATGAGCAGTTCTTC. This rearrangement joins TRBV11-2 to TRBJ2-1; 9 bases agree with TRBD2. The junction had 5 bases not matched to a gene; V was cut back by 1 base and J by 4 bases. The CDR3 sequence is 16 residues long. Per the germline V gene, CDR1 is SGHAT and CDR2 is FQNNGV.

This chain connects TRBV20-1 to TRBJ2-1, with D perhaps TRBD2 (5 bases). The ends were cut back, 4 bases at V and 9 bases at J, with 13 bases in the middle. The CDR3 is 12 amino acids. Germline V gives CDR1 DFQATT, CDR2 SNEGSKA (reference sequence). CDR3 sequence reads: CSAIDGGTEQFF. The DNA of the CDR3 is TGCAGTGCTATTGATGGAGGTACTGAGCAGTTCTTC.

The chain has TRBV7-8 and TRBJ1-5, with D perhaps TRBD1 (6 bases). V lost 5 bases and J 5 bases, leaving 13 bases between the germline ends. The CDR3 extends over 14 amino acids. Germline assignment: CDR1 SGHVS and CDR2 FQNEAQ. The CDR3 region is CASSPEGQYQPQHF. CDR3 sequence (DNA): TGTGCCAGCAGCCCCGAAGGACAGTATCAGCCCCAGCATTTT. The full variable domain, completed using reference TRBV7-8 and TRBJ1-5, is GAGVSQSPRYKVAKRGQDVALRCDPISGHVSLFWYQQALGQGPEFLTYFQNEAQLDKSGLPSDRFFAERPEGSVSTLKIQRTQQEDSAVYLCASSPEGQYQPQHFGDGTRLSIL.

V is TRBV2 and J is TRBJ2-7; possibly TRBD1 for D (6 bases). The CDR3 contains 14 residues. V was pared by 4 bases and J by 4 bases, with 14 bases between. CDR1 is SNHLY and CDR2 is FYNNEI in the germline V gene. The chain's CDR3 is CASSGRTALYEQYF. CDR3 nucleotide sequence: TGTGCCAGCAGTGGACGGACAGCTCTTTACGAGCAGTACTTC.

The J gene is TRBJ2-7, the V gene TRBV20-1, with D unclear. The ends were cut back, 3 bases at V and 0 bases at J, with 15 bases in the middle. The CDR3 loop spans 15 amino acids. The germline CDR1 and CDR2 sequences are DFQATT and SNEGSKA (reference sequence). In nucleotides, the CDR3 is TGCAGTGCTAGGGCTATCGGACGGTTCTCCTACGAGCAGTACTTC. It specifies CSARAIGRFSYEQYF.

The chain uses TRBV12-5 and TRBJ1-1; tentative D call: TRBD1 (5 bases). The CDR3 contains 14 residues. Germline-derived CDR1 and CDR2 are LGHNT and FRNRAP. Trimming left V 5 bases short and J 1 base short, with 11 bases between. The CDR3 here is CASGPGPQNTEAFF. The CDR3 DNA follows: TGTGCTAGTGGTCCGGGACCGCAGAACACTGAAGCTTTCTTT.

The V and J genes are TRBV5-1 and TRBJ2-2; maybe TRBD1 (5 bases). The CDR3 spans 14 residues. Germline CDR1 and CDR2: SGHRS and YFSETQ. V dropped 4 bases and J dropped 1 base, with 8 bases sitting between them. DNA of the CDR3: TGCGCCAGCAGCGCCGGACAGAACACCGGGGAGCTGTTTTTT. Protein sequence: CASSAGQNTGELFF.

This clonotype showed up just a few times. J is TRBJ1-5 and V is TRBV5-1, with unresolved D. Germline CDR1 SGHRS, CDR2 YFSETQ. V lost 0 bases and J lost 7, with 8 bases in between. This CDR3 contains 13 residues. CDR3 bases: TGCGCCAGCAGCTTGGAACGAGGGCAGCCCCAGCATTTT. This gives the protein CASSLERGQPQHF.

There are a few counts of this clonotype. V usage is TRBV12-3 or TRBV12-4 and J usage is TRBJ2-3; D is unclear. This CDR3 contains 14 residues. V shed 5 bases and J shed 2 bases, with 11 bases lying between them. The CDR3 coding sequence is TGTGCCAGCAGTCCTGACGGATACACAGATACGCAGTATTTT. Amino acid sequence: CASSPDGYTDTQYF.

This clonotype showed up just a few times. The chain joins TRBV27 to TRBJ1-4; tentatively, D is TRBD1 (5 bases). This CDR3 spans 15 amino acids. The V and J ends lost 3 bases and 8 bases respectively, with 16 bases between them. Looked up from germline, CDR1 is MNHEY and CDR2 is SMNVEV (reference sequence). The CDR3 nucleotides read TGTGCCAGCAGTTTCTCACCGACAGTAACCGAAAAACTGTTTTTT. Protein sequence: CASSFSPTVTEKLFF. Together with reference TRBV27 and TRBJ1-4, the CDR3 gives the full variable domain: EAQVTQNPRYLITVTGKKLTVTCSQNMNHEYMSWYRQDPGLGLRQIYYSMNVEVTDKGDVPEGYKVSRKEKRNFPLILESPSPNQTSLYFCASSFSPTVTEKLFFGSGTQLSVL.

This clonotype showed up just once. The chain couples TRBV20-1 to TRBJ2-1; TRBD2 matches 12 bases. CDR1 is DFQATT, CDR2 SNEGSKA, per germline (reference sequence). The CDR3 sequence is 17 residues long. V shed 0 bases, J shed 4 bases, and the junction held 7 bases outside the gene matches. The CDR3 loop reads CSARETTSGGPYNEQFF. CDR3 nucleotides: TGCAGTGCTAGAGAAACTACTAGCGGGGGGCCGTACAATGAGCAGTTCTTC.

This clonotype was found a few times. The chain is built from TRBV9 and TRBJ2-2; no clear D gene. CDR1 SGDLS and CDR2 YYNGEE come from the germline V gene. This CDR3 spans 14 amino acids. V was clipped by 1 base and J by 5 bases, with 9 bases between them. The CDR3 DNA is TGTGCCAGCAGCGTAATGCTAGAAACCGGGGAGCTGTTTTTT. This gives the protein CASSVMLETGELFF. The variable domain in full, with the rest retrieved from reference TRBV9 and TRBJ2-2, is DSGVTQTPKHLITATGQRVTLRCSPRSGDLSVYWYQQSLDQGLQFLIQYYNGEERAKGNILERFSAQQFPDLHSELNLSSLELGDSALYFCASSVMLETGELFFGEGSRLTVL.

The chain has TRBV20-1 and TRBJ1-2, with 7 bases that match TRBD1. This CDR3 is built from 12 residues. Germline CDR1 DFQATT, CDR2 SNEGSKA (reference sequence). V shed 5 bases, J shed 5 bases, and the junction held 5 bases outside the gene matches. CDR3 region: CSAPPTGYGYTF. DNA for the CDR3: TGCAGTGCTCCGCCGACAGGGTATGGCTACACCTTC.

This clonotype was picked up a small number of times. The chain uses TRBV5-1 and TRBJ2-5; D perhaps matches TRBD2 (5 bases). In germline, CDR1 is SGHRS, CDR2 YFSETQ. The CDR3 extends over 15 amino acids. Trimming left V 5 bases short and J 7 bases short, with 21 bases between. The CDR3 reads CASRVVGVLRGTQYF. In DNA, the CDR3 is TGCGCCAGCAGGGTCGTGGGAGTCCTACGCGGGACCCAGTACTTC.

In this sample, this clonotype turned up a few times. This chain connects TRBV20-1 to TRBJ2-5; TRBD2 matches at 10 bases. The CDR3 has 12 residues. Per germline, CDR1 DFQATT and CDR2 SNEGSKA (reference sequence). With V trimmed by 8 bases and J by 5 bases, 5 bases remained unmatched. The CDR3 sequence: CSTSGRAETQYF. The CDR3 DNA reads TGCAGTACGAGCGGGAGGGCTGAGACCCAGTACTTC.

J is TRBJ1-3 and V is TRBV5-6, with D tentatively TRBD1 (5 bases). The V end lost 2 bases, the J end lost 2 bases, and 17 bases lay between the germline ends. Germline CDR1 reads SGHDT; CDR2 reads YYEEEE. The CDR3 runs to 17 residues. As DNA, the CDR3 is TGTGCCAGCAGCTTTCCGGGTGCCTGGGGACCTGGAAACACCATATATTTT. Translating it yields CASSFPGAWGPGNTIYF. The full variable domain, completed using reference TRBV5-6 and TRBJ1-3, is DAGVTQSPTHLIKTRGQQVTLRCSPKSGHDTVSWYQQALGQGPQFIFQYYEEEERQRGNFPDRFSGHQFPNYSSELNVNALLLGDSALYLCASSFPGAWGPGNTIYFGEGSWLTVV.

This clonotype has just a few counts. The genes are TRBV20-1 and TRBJ2-3, with D possibly being TRBD2 (6 bases). The germline V gene encodes CDR1 DFQATT and CDR2 SNEGSKA (reference sequence). CDR3 length equals 16 residues. Trimming shortened V by 5 bases and J by 2 bases, and 20 bases separated the two germline ends. This CDR3 is CSAGMLLAGDTDTQYF. The CDR3 nucleotides read TGCAGTGCTGGGATGCTACTAGCTGGAGACACAGATACGCAGTATTTT.

This clonotype was seen a few times. The chain links TRBV28 to TRBJ2-7; possible D gene TRBD2, 6 bases. Germline CDR1 reads MDHEN; CDR2 reads SYDVKM. Trimming took 11 bases from V and 4 from J, leaving 18 bases between them. The CDR3 is 13 residues long. The CDR3 protein is CAGGPPGGYEQYF. The CDR3 DNA follows: TGTGCCGGAGGACCCCCCGGAGGGTACGAGCAGTACTTC.

This clonotype was picked up a small number of times. The junction and the germline gene differ at one end; a read error may be behind it. The V call is TRBV7-7, the J call TRBJ2-3, with D perhaps TRBD1 (6 bases). CDR1 SSHAT and CDR2 FNYEAQ come from the germline V gene (reference sequence). CDR3 size: 17 residues. The CDR3 DNA reads as TGTGCTAGCAGCTCCCTTGGCGACAGGTCTAGCACAGATACGCAGTATTTT. Amino acids: CASSSLGDRSSTDTQYF.

This clonotype was detected only once. An end of the junction does not agree with germline; a read error may underlie this. The chain links TRBV5-6 to TRBJ2-5; TRBD2 might be the D (6 bases). Per germline, CDR1 SGHDT and CDR2 YYEEEE. CDR3 length: 16 residues. The CDR3, as DNA: TGTGCCAGCAGCTTGTTTCCGGGGACGGGGGAAGGGACCCGGTACTTC. It translates to CASSLFPGTGEGTRYF.

Here the CDR3 reads CAISAGSRKPQHF. The CDR3 DNA is TGTGCCATCAGTGCGGGTTCAAGGAAGCCCCAGCATTTT. The gene calls are TRBV10-3 and TRBJ1-5; unclear D gene. V was trimmed by 4 bases and J by 8 bases, leaving 12 bases between them. CDR1 and CDR2 from the germline V gene are ENHRY and SYGVKD. The CDR3 loop spans 13 amino acids.

The gene calls are TRBV4-2 and TRBJ2-4; TRBD2 might be the D (5 bases). The ends were cut back, 3 bases at V and 8 bases at J, with 14 bases in the middle. This CDR3 is built from 14 residues. CDR1 is LGHNA, CDR2 YNFKEQ, per germline. The CDR3 DNA reads as TGTGCCAGCAGCCAGGGGTCGGGGTTGGACATTCAGTACTTC. Its protein is CASSQGSGLDIQYF.

There are a few counts of this clonotype. The chain recombines TRBV20-1 with TRBJ2-5, with D unresolved. Germline V gene sequence: CDR1 DFQATT, CDR2 SNEGSKA (reference sequence). The CDR3 has 10 residues. This CDR3 reads CGWLVETQYF. The CDR3 nucleotides are TGCGGTTGGCTAGTGGAGACCCAGTACTTC.

This clonotype has ten or more counts. In nucleotides, the CDR3 is TGTGCCAGCAGTCCCTCATGGGGCTATGGCTACACCTTC. Translated, it gives CASSPSWGYGYTF. The rearrangement uses TRBV12-3 or TRBV12-4 and TRBJ1-2, with unresolved D. The V gene lost 5 bases and the J gene lost 4 bases, with 11 bases spanning the gap. The CDR3 runs to 13 residues.

The chain joins TRBV11-2 to TRBJ1-1; the D is unclear. Trimming took 2 bases from V and 0 from J, leaving 13 bases between them. The CDR3 length is 16 residues. CDR1 is SGHAT, CDR2 FQNNGV, per germline. The CDR3 loop reads CASSLLPEALNTEAFF. CDR3 DNA sequence: TGTGCCAGCAGCTTATTACCCGAGGCACTGAACACTGAAGCTTTCTTT.

The sample holds many counts of this clonotype. The gene calls are TRBV6-1 and TRBJ1-5; unclear D gene. Trimming stripped 8 bases from V and 2 bases from J, with 10 bases between. CDR3 size: 13 residues. CDR1 MNHNS and CDR2 SASEGT come from the germline V gene. CDR3 DNA sequence: TGTGCCAGCCGGGCAGGCGGCAATCAGCCCCAGCATTTT. It codes for CASRAGGNQPQHF.

This clonotype was detected only a few times. The chain couples TRBV6-1 to TRBJ2-1; 9 nucleotides agree with TRBD2. This CDR3 spans 15 amino acids. After removal of 6 bases from V and 4 bases from J, the junction contained 7 bases not matched to a gene. Germline V gene data show CDR1 as MNHNS and CDR2 as SASEGT. The CDR3 here is CASSQQLAGYNEQFF. The CDR3 region has the DNA TGTGCCAGCAGCCAGCAGCTAGCGGGGTACAATGAGCAGTTCTTC.